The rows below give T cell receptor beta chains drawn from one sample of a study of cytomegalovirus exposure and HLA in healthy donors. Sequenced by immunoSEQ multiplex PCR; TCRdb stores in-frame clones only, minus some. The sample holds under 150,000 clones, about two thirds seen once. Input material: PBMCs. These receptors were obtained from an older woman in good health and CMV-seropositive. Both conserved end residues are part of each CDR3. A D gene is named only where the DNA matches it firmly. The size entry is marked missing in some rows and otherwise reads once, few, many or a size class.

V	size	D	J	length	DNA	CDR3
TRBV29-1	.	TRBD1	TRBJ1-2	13	TGCAGCGCCGGACAGGGGGTCGACTATGGCTACACCTTC	CSAGQGVDYGYTF
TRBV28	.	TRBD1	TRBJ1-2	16	TGTGCCAGCAGTCTCCTCGCAGGGGGGTTTAACTATGGCTACACCTTC	CASSLLAGGFNYGYTF
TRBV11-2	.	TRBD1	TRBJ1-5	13	TGTGCCAGCAGCCGAGGGACAGGTCAGCCCCAGCATTTT	CASSRGTGQPQHF
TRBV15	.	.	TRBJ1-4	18	TGTGCCACCAGCAGAGGGGCGGGGTCACTCCCAACTAATGAAAAACTGTTTTTT	CATSRGAGSLPTNEKLFF
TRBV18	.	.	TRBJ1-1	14	TGTGCCAGCTCACCACCTAACGAGGACACTGAAGCTTTCTTT	CASSPPNEDTEAFF
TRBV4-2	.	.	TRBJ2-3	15	TGTGCCAGCAGCCAAGCGGGAATAAGCACAGATACGCAGTATTTT	CASSQAGISTDTQYF
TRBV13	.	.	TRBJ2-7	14	TGTGCCAGCAGCTCCAACTCCTTTAGCGGCGAGCAGTACTTC	CASSSNSFSGEQYF
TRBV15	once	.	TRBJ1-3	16	TGTGCCACCAGCAGAGATAGCGGGGCGGCTGGAAACACCATATATTTT	CATSRDSGAAGNTIYF
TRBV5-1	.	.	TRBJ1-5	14	TGCGCCAGCAGCCCGCAGGGGTTCAATCAGCCCCAGCATTTT	CASSPQGFNQPQHF
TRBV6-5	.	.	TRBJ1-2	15	TGTGCCAGCAGTTACTCCGGGACTCAAGGGTATGGCTACACCTTC	CASSYSGTQGYGYTF
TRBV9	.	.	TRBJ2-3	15	TGTGCCAGCAGCTTCACCCGGGGGGCCTTTGATACGCAGTATTTT	CASSFTRGAFDTQYF
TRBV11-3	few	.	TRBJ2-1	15	TGTGCCAGCAGCTTAGGGAGCGGGCCCTACAATGAGCAGTTCTTC	CASSLGSGPYNEQFF
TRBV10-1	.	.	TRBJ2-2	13	TGCGCCAGCGGGGGGAGGAACACCGGGGAGCTGTTTTTT	CASGGRNTGELFF
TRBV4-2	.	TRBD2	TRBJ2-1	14	TGTGCCAGCAGCCAAGAGGGGGGGATTAATGAGCAGTTCTTC	CASSQEGGINEQFF
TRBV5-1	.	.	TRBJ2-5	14	TGCGCCAGCAGCTCCGGACAATGGGAAGAGACCCAGTACTTC	CASSSGQWEETQYF
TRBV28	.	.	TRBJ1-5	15	TGTGCCAGCACTAGGGGGGGGCTGAGCAATCAGCCCCAGCATTTT	CASTRGGLSNQPQHF
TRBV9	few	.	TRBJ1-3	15	TGTGCCAGCAGCGTAGATGGGCAGACTGGAAACACCATATATTTT	CASSVDGQTGNTIYF
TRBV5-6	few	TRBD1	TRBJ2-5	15	TGTGCCAGCAGATTACCTGGGACAGGGCAAGAGACCCAGTACTTC	CASRLPGTGQETQYF
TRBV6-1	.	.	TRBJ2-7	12	TGTCCCAAGGGGGGGAATTATCGCGAGCAGTACTTC	CPKGGNYREQYF
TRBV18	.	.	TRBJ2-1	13	TGTGCCAGCTCACTTACTAGGGAAAATGAGCAGTTCTTC	CASSLTRENEQFF
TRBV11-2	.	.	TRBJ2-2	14	TGTGCCAGCAGCTTCGTAGAGAACACCGGGGAGCTGTTTTTT	CASSFVENTGELFF
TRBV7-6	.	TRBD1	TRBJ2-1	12	TGTGCCAGCAGCCGTCGGGACAGGGGGCAGTTCTTC	CASSRRDRGQFF
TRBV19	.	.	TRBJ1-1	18	TGTGCCAGTAGTCCAGGCCCGGGGGGAGAATTCGGGAACACTGAAGCTTTCTTT	CASSPGPGGEFGNTEAFF
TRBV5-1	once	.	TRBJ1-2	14	TGCGCCGCCAGCGGAGAACGAAGTAACTATGGCTACACCTTC	CAASGERSNYGYTF
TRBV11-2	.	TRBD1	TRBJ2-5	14	TGTGCCAGCAGCCCCGGGACAGCTTTGGAGACCCAGTACTTC	CASSPGTALETQYF
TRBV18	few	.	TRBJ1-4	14	TGTGCCAGCTCCCCGGACGGGGGAAATGAAAAACTGTTTTTT	CASSPDGGNEKLFF
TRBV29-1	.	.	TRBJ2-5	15	TGCAGCGTTGCAAGCCTGGGGCAGCCCCAAGAGACCCAGTACTTC	CSVASLGQPQETQYF
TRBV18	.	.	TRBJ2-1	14	TGTGCCAGCTCACCACGGAGGAGTATTGAGGAGCAGTTCTTC	CASSPRRSIEEQFF
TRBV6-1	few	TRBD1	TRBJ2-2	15	TGTGCCAGCAGCGGTGACAGGGCGAACACCGGGGAGCTGTTTTTT	CASSGDRANTGELFF
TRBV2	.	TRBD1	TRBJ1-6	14	TGTGCCAGCCAGCCACAGGGGGCTAATTCACCCCTCCACTTT	CASQPQGANSPLHF
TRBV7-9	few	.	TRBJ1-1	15	TGTGCCAGCAGGAGTTCCTTGGGGGCGGAGACTGAAGCTTTCTTT	CASRSSLGAETEAFF
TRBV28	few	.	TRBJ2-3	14	TGTGCCAGCAGTTTAGGGCGGGGCACAGATACGCAGTATTTT	CASSLGRGTDTQYF
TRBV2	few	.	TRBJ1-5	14	TGTGCCAGCAGTGGGGAGAATAGCAATCAGCCCCAGCATTTT	CASSGENSNQPQHF
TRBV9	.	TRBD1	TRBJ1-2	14	TGTGCCAGCAGCGCGGGACAGGGGGACTATGGCTACACCTTC	CASSAGQGDYGYTF
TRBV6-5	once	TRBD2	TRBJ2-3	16	TGTGCCAGCAGTTACTCAGGCGGGGGGGCCGCAGATACGCAGTATTTT	CASSYSGGGAADTQYF
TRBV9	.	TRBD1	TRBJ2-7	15	TGTGCCAGCACCCTGGGACAGGGGGCTTCCTACGAGCAGTACTTC	CASTLGQGASYEQYF
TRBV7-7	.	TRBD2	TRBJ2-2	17	TGTGCTAGCAGCTTAAGTAGCGGGGGCCTACCCACCGGGGAGCTGTTTTTT	CASSLSSGGLPTGELFF
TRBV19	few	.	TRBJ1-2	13	TGTGCCAGTAGTGTGGGAGCTAACTATGGCTACACCTTC	CASSVGANYGYTF
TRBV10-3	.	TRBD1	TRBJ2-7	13	TGTGCCATCAGTGAGGACAGGGTGAACGAGCAGTACTTC	CAISEDRVNEQYF
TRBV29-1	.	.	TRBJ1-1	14	TGCAGCGTGTCCTCCCCGGACACGAACACTGAAGCTTTCTTT	CSVSSPDTNTEAFF
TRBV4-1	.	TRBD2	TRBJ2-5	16	TGCGCCAGCAGCCAGCCCCGGGGGGGGGCTGGAGAGACCCAGTACTTC	CASSQPRGGAGETQYF
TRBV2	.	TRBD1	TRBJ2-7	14	TGTGCCAGCAGCCGGGACAGGGGGTGGTACGAGCAGTACTTC	CASSRDRGWYEQYF
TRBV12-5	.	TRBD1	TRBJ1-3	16	TGTGCTAGTGGTTCTAATAACAGGGGGCTCGGAAACACCATATATTTT	CASGSNNRGLGNTIYF
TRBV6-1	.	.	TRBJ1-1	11	TGTGCCAGCAGTGGGCAGGCTGAAGCTTTCTTT	CASSGQAEAFF
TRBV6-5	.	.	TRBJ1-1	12	TGTGCCAGCAGTCTCACAGGAATGGGAGCTTTCTTT	CASSLTGMGAFF
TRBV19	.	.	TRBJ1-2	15	TGTGCCAGTAGGCTCTTCAGGGCGGCTAACTATGGCTACACCTTC	CASRLFRAANYGYTF